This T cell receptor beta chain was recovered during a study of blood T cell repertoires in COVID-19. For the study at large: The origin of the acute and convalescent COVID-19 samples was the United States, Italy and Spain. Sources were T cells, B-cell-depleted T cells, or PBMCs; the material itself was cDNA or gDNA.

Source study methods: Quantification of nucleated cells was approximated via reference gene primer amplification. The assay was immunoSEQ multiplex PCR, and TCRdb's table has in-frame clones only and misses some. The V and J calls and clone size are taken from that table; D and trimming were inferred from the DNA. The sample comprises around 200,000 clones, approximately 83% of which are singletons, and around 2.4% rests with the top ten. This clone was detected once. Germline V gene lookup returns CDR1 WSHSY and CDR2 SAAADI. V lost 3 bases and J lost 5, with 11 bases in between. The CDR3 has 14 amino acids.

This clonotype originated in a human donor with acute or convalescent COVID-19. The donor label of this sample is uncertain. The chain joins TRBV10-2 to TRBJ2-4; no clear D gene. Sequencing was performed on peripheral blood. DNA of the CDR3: TGCGCCAGCAGTGATGGGCAGTCCCAAAACATTCAGTACTTC. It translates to CASSDGQSQNIQYF.